This T cell receptor beta chain originates from a study of blood T cell repertoires in COVID-19. Study-wide context: COVID-19 samples collected from the United States, Italy and Spain covered acute and convalescent phases. T cells, B-cell-depleted T cells, or PBMCs provided the cDNA or gDNA that served as material.

Repertoires were generated with immunoSEQ multiplex PCR, while TCRdb's copy carries only in-frame clones and drops some. The table has under 35,000 clones, 75% to 85% seen once. Germline V gene lookup returns CDR1 LNHDA and CDR2 SQIVND (reference sequence). The CDR3 runs to 15 residues. Trimming at V came to 5 bases and at J to 2 bases, leaving 9 bases not matched to a gene. The sequence derives from a man between 65 and 85 years old with active COVID-19. The chain couples TRBV19 to TRBJ2-7, with TRBD2 matching over 7 bases. The source material was peripheral blood. CDR3 sequence: CASSLREATTYEQYF. The CDR3 DNA sequence: TGTGCCAGTAGTCTACGGGAGGCTACGACCTACGAGCAGTACTTC. The full variable domain, completed using reference TRBV19 and TRBJ2-7, is DGGITQSPKYLFRKEGQNVTLSCEQNLNHDAMYWYRQDPGQGLRLIYYSQIVNDFQKGDIAEGYSVSREKKESFPLTVTSAQKNPTAFYLCASSLREATTYEQYFGPGTRLTVT.